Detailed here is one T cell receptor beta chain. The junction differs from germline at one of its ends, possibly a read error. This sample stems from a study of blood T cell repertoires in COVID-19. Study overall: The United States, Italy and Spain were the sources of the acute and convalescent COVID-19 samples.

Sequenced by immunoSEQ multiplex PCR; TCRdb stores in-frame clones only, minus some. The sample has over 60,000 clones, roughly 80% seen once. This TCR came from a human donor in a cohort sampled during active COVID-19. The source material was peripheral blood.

The CDR3 spells CAWSRHGSDQPQHF. The CDR3, as DNA: TGTGCCTGGAGTCGACACGGTAGCGATCAGCCCCAGCATTTT. V usage is TRBV30 and J usage is TRBJ1-5; D uncertain. Germline CDR1 reads GTSNPN; CDR2 reads SVGIG (reference sequence). The length of the CDR3 is 14 residues.